The sequence of this T cell receptor (beta chain) was determined in a study of blood T cell repertoires in COVID-19. Germline values: CDR1 SGHAT, CDR2 FQNNGV. This CDR3 has 15 amino acids. V lost 5 bases, J lost 4 bases, and 6 bases stayed unmatched. Clones were read by immunoSEQ multiplex PCR, and TCRdb kept only the in-frame ones, dropping some. The sample yields about 110,000 clones, about 85% seen once. V gene TRBV11-2 combines with J gene TRBJ1-3; 9 bases fit TRBD1. The receptor was derived from a woman aged 70-85 years with acute or convalescent COVID-19. Material: peripheral blood. CDR3: CASSREGTGGNTIYF. The CDR3 nucleotides read TGTGCCAGCAGCCGCGAAGGGACAGGGGGAAACACCATATATTTT. Drawing the rest from reference TRBV11-2 and TRBJ1-3, the complete variable domain is EAGVAQSPRYKIIEKRQSVAFWCNPISGHATLYWYQQILGQGPKLLIQFQNNGVVDDSQLPKDRFSAERLKGVDSTLKIQPAKLEDSAVYLCASSREGTGGNTIYFGEGSWLTVV.